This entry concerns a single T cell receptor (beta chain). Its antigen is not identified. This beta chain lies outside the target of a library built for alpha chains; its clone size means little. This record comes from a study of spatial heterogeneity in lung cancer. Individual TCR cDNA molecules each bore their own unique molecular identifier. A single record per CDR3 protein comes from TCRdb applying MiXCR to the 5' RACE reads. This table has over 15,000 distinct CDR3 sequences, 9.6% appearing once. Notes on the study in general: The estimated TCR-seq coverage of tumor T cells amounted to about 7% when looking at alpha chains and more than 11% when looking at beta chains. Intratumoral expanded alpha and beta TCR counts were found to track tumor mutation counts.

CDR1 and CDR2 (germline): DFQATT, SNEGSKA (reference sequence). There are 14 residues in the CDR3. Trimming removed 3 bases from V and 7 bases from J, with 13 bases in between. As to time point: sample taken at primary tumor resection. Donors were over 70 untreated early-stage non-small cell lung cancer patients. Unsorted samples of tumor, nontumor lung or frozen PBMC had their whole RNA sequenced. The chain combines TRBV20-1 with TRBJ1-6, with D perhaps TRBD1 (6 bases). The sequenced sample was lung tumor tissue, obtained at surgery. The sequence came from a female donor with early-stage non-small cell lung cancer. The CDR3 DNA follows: TGCAGTGCTAGCGACAGGTTGGGGAATTCACCCCTCCACTTT. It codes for CSASDRLGNSPLHF.